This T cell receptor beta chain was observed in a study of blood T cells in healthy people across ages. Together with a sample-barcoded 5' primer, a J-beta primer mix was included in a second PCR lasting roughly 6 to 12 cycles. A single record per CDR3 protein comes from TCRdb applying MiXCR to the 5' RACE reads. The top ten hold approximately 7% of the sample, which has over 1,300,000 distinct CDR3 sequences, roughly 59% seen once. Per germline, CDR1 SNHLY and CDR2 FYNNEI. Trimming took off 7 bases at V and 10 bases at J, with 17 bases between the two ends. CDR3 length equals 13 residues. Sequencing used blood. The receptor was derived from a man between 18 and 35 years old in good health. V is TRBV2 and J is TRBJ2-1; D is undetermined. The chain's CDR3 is CASTTDPSGEQFF. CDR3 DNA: TGTGCCAGCACCACGGACCCGTCGGGCGAGCAGTTCTTC.